This T cell receptor beta chain was retrieved from a study of shared clonotypes between healthy human individuals. Study in general: Aged between 18 and 49, the donors were two women and three men.

CDR1 ENHRY and CDR2 SYGVKD come from the germline V gene. V lost 2 bases and J lost 1, with 8 bases in between. The CDR3 spans 14 residues. This clone occurred a few times. Repertoires were generated with immunoSEQ multiplex PCR, while TCRdb's copy carries only in-frame clones and drops some. The profile shows around 940,000 clones, over 75% of them singletons. The source is a man aged 18 to 29 in good health. Sequencing was performed on memory CD4+ T cells sorted from blood. Subset noted: CD45RA-negative fraction. This chain uses TRBV10-3 with TRBJ1-1, with D perhaps TRBD1 (5 bases). CDR3: CAISETGPNTEAFF. The CDR3 DNA is TGTGCCATCAGTGAGACGGGGCCGAACACTGAAGCTTTCTTT.